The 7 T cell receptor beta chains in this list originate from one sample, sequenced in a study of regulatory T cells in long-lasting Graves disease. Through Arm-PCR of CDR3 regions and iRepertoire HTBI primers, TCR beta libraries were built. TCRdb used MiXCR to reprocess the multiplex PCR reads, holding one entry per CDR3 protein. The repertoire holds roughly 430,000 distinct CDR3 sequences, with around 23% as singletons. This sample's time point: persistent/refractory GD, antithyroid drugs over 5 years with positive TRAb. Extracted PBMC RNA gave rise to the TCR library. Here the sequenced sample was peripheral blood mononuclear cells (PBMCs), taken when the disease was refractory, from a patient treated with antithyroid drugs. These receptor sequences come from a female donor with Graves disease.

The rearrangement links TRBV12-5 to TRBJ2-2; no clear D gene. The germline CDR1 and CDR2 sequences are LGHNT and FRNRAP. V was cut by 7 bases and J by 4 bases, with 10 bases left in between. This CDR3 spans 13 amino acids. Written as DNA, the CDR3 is TGTGCTAGTGCCCTCGACCTCACCGGGGAGCTGTTTTTT. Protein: CASALDLTGELFF.

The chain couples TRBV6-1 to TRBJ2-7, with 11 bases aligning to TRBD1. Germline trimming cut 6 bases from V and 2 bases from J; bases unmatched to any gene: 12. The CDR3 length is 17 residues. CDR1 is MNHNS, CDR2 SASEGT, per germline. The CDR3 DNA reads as TGTGCCAGCAGCAGTCACACGGACAGGGGGCGCCCCTACGAGCAGTACTTC. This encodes CASSSHTDRGRPYEQYF.

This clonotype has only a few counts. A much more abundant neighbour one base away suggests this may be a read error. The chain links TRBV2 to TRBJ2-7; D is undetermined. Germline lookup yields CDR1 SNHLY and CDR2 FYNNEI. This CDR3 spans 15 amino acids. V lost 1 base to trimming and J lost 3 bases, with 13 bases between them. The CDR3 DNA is TGTGCCAGCAGTGAAGGACGGCCCTATCTCTACGAGCAGTACTTC. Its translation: CASSEGRPYLYEQYF.

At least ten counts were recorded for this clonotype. The CDR3 here is CATSSNGRADIGELFF. The CDR3 region has the DNA TGTGCCACCAGTTCTAACGGGAGGGCCGACATCGGGGAGCTGTTTTTT. This chain uses TRBV24-1 with TRBJ2-2; the match to TRBD2 covers 8 bases. V shed 6 bases and J 7 bases; nucleotides not matched to a gene: 12. This CDR3 is built from 16 residues. Germline values: CDR1 KGHDR, CDR2 SFDVKD.

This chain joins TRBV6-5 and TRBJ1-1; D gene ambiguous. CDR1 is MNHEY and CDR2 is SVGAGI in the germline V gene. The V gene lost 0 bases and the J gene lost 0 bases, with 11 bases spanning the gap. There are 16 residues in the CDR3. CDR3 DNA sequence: TGTGCCAGCAGTTACTCGAGGGAGATCATGAACACTGAAGCTTTCTTT. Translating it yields CASSYSREIMNTEAFF.

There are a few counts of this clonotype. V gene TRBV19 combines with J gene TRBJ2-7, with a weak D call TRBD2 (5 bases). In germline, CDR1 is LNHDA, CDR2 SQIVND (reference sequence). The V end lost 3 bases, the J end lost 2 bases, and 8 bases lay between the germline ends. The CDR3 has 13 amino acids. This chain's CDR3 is CASSMRGPYEQYF. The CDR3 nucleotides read TGTGCCAGTAGTATGAGAGGGCCCTACGAGCAGTACTTC.

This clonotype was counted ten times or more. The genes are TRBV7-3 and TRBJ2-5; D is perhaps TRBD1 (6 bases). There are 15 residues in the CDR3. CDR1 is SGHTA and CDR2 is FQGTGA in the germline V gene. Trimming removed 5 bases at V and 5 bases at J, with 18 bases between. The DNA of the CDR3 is TGTGCCAGCAGCAAAGGGACAACGGTATGGGAGACCCAGTACTTC. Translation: CASSKGTTVWETQYF.